The clone carrying this T cell receptor (beta chain) was counted at least ten times. Antigen specificity is unknown. This entry is derived from a study of CD8+ T cells in alopecia areata. Study results and limitations: Higher clonality was seen in lesional scalp than in normal scalp, especially in alopecia totalis/universalis. Scalp clonality, along with expanded CD8+ clones among the top 100, was significantly decreased by tofacitinib. Many of the expanded lesional clones endured in scalp and blood while on tofacitinib.

The treatment denotes: oral pan-JAK inhibitor, 5-10 mg twice daily. Germline CDR1 ENHRY, CDR2 SYGVKD. V lost 4 bases, J lost 6 bases, and 6 bases stayed unmatched. This CDR3 region has 14 residues. Sequencing used cDNA as its template, made by extracting RNA and reverse transcribing it. TCRdb keeps only in-frame clones here, not all; method: immunoSEQ multiplex PCR. The repertoire holds about 190,000 clones, with roughly three fifths as singletons. This chain connects TRBV10-3 to TRBJ1-5; 7 positions agree with TRBD1. The source is a human donor with alopecia areata. Specimen: CD4+ T cells sorted from blood, collected at week 4, from a patient treated with tofacitinib. DNA of the CDR3: TGTGCCATCAGTGCTGGGACAGAGGGTCAGCCCCAGCATTTT. Translating it yields CAISAGTEGQPQHF.